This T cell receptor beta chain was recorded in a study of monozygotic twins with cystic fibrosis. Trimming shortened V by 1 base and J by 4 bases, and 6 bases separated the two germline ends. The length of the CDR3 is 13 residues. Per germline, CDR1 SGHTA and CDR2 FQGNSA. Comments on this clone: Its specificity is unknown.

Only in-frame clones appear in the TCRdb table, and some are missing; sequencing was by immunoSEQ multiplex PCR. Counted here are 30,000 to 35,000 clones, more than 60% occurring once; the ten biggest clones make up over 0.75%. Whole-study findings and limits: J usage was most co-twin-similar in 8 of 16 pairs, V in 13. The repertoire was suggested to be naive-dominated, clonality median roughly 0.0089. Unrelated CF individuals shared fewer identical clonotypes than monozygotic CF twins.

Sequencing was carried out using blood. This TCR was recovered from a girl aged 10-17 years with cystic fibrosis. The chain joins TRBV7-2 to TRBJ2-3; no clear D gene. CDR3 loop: CASSLVIADTQYF. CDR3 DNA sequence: TGTGCCAGCAGCTTAGTTATTGCAGATACGCAGTATTTT.